A selection of T cell receptor beta chains follows, all from one sample in a study of regulatory T cells in long-lasting Graves disease. Using its own MiXCR run on the multiplex PCR reads, TCRdb lists one record per CDR3 protein. In the table there are about 340,000 distinct CDR3 sequences, around 19% of which are singletons. Sequencing used peripheral blood mononuclear cells (PBMCs), obtained when the disease was refractory, from a patient treated with antithyroid drugs. These receptors originate from a female donor with Graves disease. The CDR3 runs from the conserved cysteine through the conserved F or W. Each record gives: clone size, J gene, V gene, D gene, CDR3 protein, CDR3 DNA. The D gene is left open where the match is weak. For some rows the clone size is stated as once, few or many, or as a class when expanded; others skip it.

NA | TRBJ1-2 | TRBV30 | TRBD1 | CAWRLQGARNYGYTF | TGTGCCTGGAGGCTACAGGGGGCGCGAAACTATGGCTACACCTTC
NA | TRBJ1-5 | TRBV18 | NA | CASSPDRLSNQPQHF | TGTGCCAGCAGTCCCGACAGGCTTAGCAATCAGCCCCAGCATTTT
few | TRBJ1-6 | TRBV5-6 | NA | CASSLNWGSSYNSPLHF | TGTGCCAGCAGCTTAAATTGGGGGTCCTCCTATAATTCACCCCTCCACTTT
many | TRBJ1-1 | TRBV7-2 | NA | CASSLNQGVTEAFF | TGTGCCAGCAGCTTAAATCAGGGAGTCACTGAAGCTTTCTTT
few | TRBJ1-2 | TRBV4-1 | TRBD1 | CASSQDDRGWYGYTF | TGCGCCAGCAGCCAAGATGACAGGGGATGGTATGGCTACACCTTC
many | TRBJ1-5 | TRBV4-1 | NA | CASSQDWGPNNQPQHF | TGCGCCAGCAGCCAAGATTGGGGGCCTAACAATCAGCCCCAGCATTTT
many | TRBJ2-6 | TRBV6-1 | NA | CASRSLEANVLTF | TGTGCCAGCAGGTCCCTCGAGGCCAACGTCCTGACTTTC
NA | TRBJ1-2 | TRBV5-4 | TRBD1 | CASSLGQGLDGYTF | TGTGCCAGCAGCTTGGGACAGGGACTCGATGGCTACACCTTC
many | TRBJ2-7 | TRBV29-1 | NA | CSVIVGGSLGEQYF | TGCAGCGTTATCGTTGGAGGGAGTCTCGGCGAGCAGTACTTC
NA | TRBJ1-5 | TRBV4-1 | NA | CASSQQVGVGGLQPQHF | TGCGCCAGCAGCCAACAGGTAGGAGTGGGGGGACTTCAGCCCCAGCATTTT
NA | TRBJ2-7 | TRBV20-1 | NA | CSASGQESYEQYF | TGCAGTGCTAGTGGGCAGGAAAGCTACGAGCAGTACTTC
NA | TRBJ2-3 | TRBV7-2 | TRBD1 | CASSPRQGLDTQYF | TGTGCCAGCAGCCCACGACAGGGTTTGGATACGCAGTATTTT
NA | TRBJ2-5 | TRBV7-9 | NA | CASSLVGGSQETQYF | TGTGCCAGCAGCTTAGTCGGAGGGTCACAAGAGACCCAGTACTTC
few | TRBJ2-3 | TRBV30 | TRBD1 | CADQTGEIADTQYF | TGTGCTGATCAGACAGGGGAAATTGCAGATACGCAGTATTTT
NA | TRBJ2-1 | TRBV28 | NA | CASKRAGSYNEQFF | TGTGCCAGCAAGCGTGCAGGTTCTTACAATGAGCAGTTCTTC
few | TRBJ2-1 | TRBV7-2 | TRBD2 | CASSLTSGGMGEQFF | TGTGCCAGCAGCTTAACTAGCGGGGGTATGGGTGAGCAGTTCTTC
once | TRBJ2-1 | TRBV2 | TRBD2 | CATSTSGTFDEQFF | TGTGCCACTAGTACTAGCGGGACCTTCGATGAGCAGTTCTTC
many | TRBJ1-2 | TRBV5-1 | NA | CASSLVDRYGYTF | TGTGCCAGCAGCTTGGTGGACAGATATGGCTACACCTTC
few | TRBJ2-3 | TRBV2 | NA | CASSEFNMPADTQYF | TGTGCCAGCAGTGAATTCAACATGCCGGCAGATACGCAGTATTTT
NA | TRBJ2-7 | TRBV13 | TRBD1 | CASSLGSFRDRSYEQYF | TGTGCCAGCAGCTTAGGCTCGTTCCGGGACAGGAGCTACGAGCAGTACTTC
many | TRBJ2-7 | TRBV11-2 | TRBD1 | CASRPPRGNSYEQYF | TGTGCCAGCAGGCCGCCCAGGGGGAACTCCTACGAGCAGTACTTC
many | TRBJ1-1 | TRBV7-8 | NA | CASSLGTIQVMNTEAFF | TGTGCCAGCAGCTTAGGCACGATACAGGTCATGAACACTGAAGCTTTCTTT
NA | TRBJ2-7 | TRBV13 | TRBD1 | CASSPRGQRYYEQYF | TGTGCCAGCAGCCCTCGGGGACAGAGGTACTACGAGCAGTACTTC
many | TRBJ1-1 | TRBV4-1 | TRBD1 | CASSQMDRQEAFF | TGCGCCAGCAGCCAGATGGACAGGCAGGAAGCTTTCTTT
NA | TRBJ1-4 | TRBV4-3 | NA | CASSQDWTAFNEKLFF | TGCGCCAGCAGCCAAGATTGGACAGCCTTTAATGAAAAACTGTTTTTT
NA | TRBJ2-1 | TRBV2 | TRBD2 | CASRDGLEGNEQFF | TGTGCCAGCAGGGACGGACTAGAAGGTAATGAGCAGTTCTTC
many | TRBJ2-2 | TRBV28 | TRBD1 | CASSLYRGNTGELFF | TGTGCCAGCAGTTTATACAGGGGGAACACCGGGGAGCTGTTTTTT
many | TRBJ1-2 | TRBV24-1 | TRBD1 | CATSESGQGAIFGGYTF | TGTGCCACCAGTGAATCGGGACAGGGGGCGATTTTCGGCGGCTACACCTTC
NA | TRBJ2-2 | TRBV2 | TRBD2 | CASKTASGGNTGELFF | TGTGCCAGCAAGACCGCTAGCGGGGGAAACACCGGGGAGCTGTTTTTT
many | TRBJ2-6 | TRBV11-2 | NA | CASSLAYRSGANVLTF | TGTGCCAGCAGCTTAGCTTACCGCTCTGGGGCCAACGTCCTGACTTTC
NA | TRBJ2-3 | TRBV30 | NA | CAWSVRVTDTQYF | TGTGCCTGGAGTGTACGGGTGACAGATACGCAGTATTTT
many | TRBJ1-6 | TRBV12-3/TRBV12-4 | TRBD1 | CASTALPPGQGYSPLHF | TGTGCCAGCACCGCCCTTCCCCCGGGACAGGGATATTCACCCCTCCACTTT
many | TRBJ1-2 | TRBV7-2 | TRBD1 | CASSLGPRDRGYGYTF | TGTGCCAGCAGCTTAGGACCAAGGGACAGGGGATATGGCTACACCTTC
NA | TRBJ1-6 | TRBV27 | NA | CASSFGAGASPNSPLHF | TGTGCCAGCAGTTTTGGGGCAGGAGCGAGCCCCAATTCACCCCTCCACTTT
few | TRBJ2-2 | TRBV12-5 | TRBD1 | CASGRVLGQETGELFF | TGTGCTAGTGGTAGGGTCCTGGGACAGGAGACCGGGGAGCTGTTTTTT
NA | TRBJ2-7 | TRBV6-2/TRBV6-3 | NA | CASSAEEAGYEQYF | TGTGCCAGCAGTGCCGAGGAGGCGGGCTACGAGCAGTACTTC
many | TRBJ1-2 | TRBV6-2/TRBV6-3 | NA | CASSSDSSPGGYTF | TGTGCCAGCAGTTCCGACAGTAGCCCGGGAGGCTACACCTTC
many | TRBJ1-5 | TRBV12-3/TRBV12-4 | TRBD1 | CASSRNRGKRGNQPQHF | TGTGCCAGCAGCCGCAACAGGGGGAAAAGAGGCAATCAGCCCCAGCATTTT
many | TRBJ1-2 | TRBV28 | TRBD1 | CASTSMGQGTYGYTF | TGTGCCAGCACCAGCATGGGACAGGGGACCTATGGCTACACCTTC
many | TRBJ2-5 | TRBV10-3 | TRBD1 | CAIRTTGAETQYF | TGTGCCATCAGGACGACAGGGGCGGAGACCCAGTACTTC
few | TRBJ1-1 | TRBV28 | NA | CASSPGHGNMAFF | TGTGCCAGCAGTCCGGGACACGGTAATATGGCTTTCTTT
few | TRBJ2-2 | TRBV6-5 | NA | CASSSGHGTGELFF | TGTGCCAGCAGTTCGGGGCACGGCACCGGGGAGCTGTTTTTT
many | TRBJ2-2 | TRBV30 | NA | CASRRGSYTGELFF | TGTGCCTCCCGAAGGGGAAGTTACACCGGGGAGCTGTTTTTT
NA | TRBJ1-6 | TRBV29-1 | NA | CSVSEAGNSPLHF | TGCAGCGTCTCGGAGGCGGGAAATTCACCCCTCCACTTT
many | TRBJ1-5 | TRBV28 | NA | CASSSLVTGVGQPQHF | TGTGCCAGCAGCTCCTTGGTCACGGGGGTGGGTCAGCCCCAGCATTTT
many | TRBJ1-1 | TRBV15 | NA | CATSSRRDTAWVGTEAFF | TGTGCCACCAGCTCCCGGAGGGACACCGCTTGGGTGGGCACTGAAGCTTTCTTT
many | TRBJ1-1 | TRBV2 | TRBD1 | CASSLQGVTEAFF | TGTGCCAGCAGCCTCCAGGGGGTCACTGAAGCTTTCTTT
NA | TRBJ1-5 | TRBV12-3/TRBV12-4 | NA | CASKEWNQPRHF | TGTGCCAGCAAAGAATGGAATCAGCCCCGGCATTTT
NA | TRBJ2-5 | TRBV5-1 | TRBD1 | CASSLGDRGLQETQYF | TGCGCCAGCAGCTTGGGGGACAGGGGCCTACAAGAGACCCAGTACTTC
few | TRBJ2-7 | TRBV11-2 | TRBD2 | CASSSMREGLEQYF | TGTGCCAGCAGCTCCATGCGGGAGGGCCTTGAGCAGTACTTC
many | TRBJ2-5 | TRBV28 | TRBD1 | CASSFYRGVGETQYF | TGTGCCAGCAGTTTCTACAGGGGGGTGGGAGAGACCCAGTACTTC
many | TRBJ2-5 | TRBV12-3/TRBV12-4 | TRBD1 | CASRQGQGLQETQYF | TGTGCCAGCAGGCAGGGACAGGGGCTTCAAGAGACCCAGTACTTC
many | TRBJ1-1 | TRBV2 | NA | CASLPGVNTEAFF | TGTGCCAGCCTACCGGGGGTAAACACTGAAGCTTTCTTT
many | TRBJ1-1 | TRBV11-2 | NA | CASSFLDGPEAFF | TGTGCCAGCAGCTTCCTGGACGGACCTGAAGCTTTCTTT
NA | TRBJ2-7 | TRBV7-9 | NA | CASSHVGGAYEQYF | TGTGCCAGCAGCCATGTAGGGGGGGCATACGAGCAGTACTTC
few | TRBJ1-3 | TRBV2 | NA | CASSEGNTGNTIYF | TGTGCCAGCAGTGAAGGGAATACTGGAAACACCATATATTTT
many | TRBJ1-5 | TRBV6-1 | NA | CASNDNSNQPQHF | TGTGCCAGCAACGATAATAGCAATCAGCCCCAGCATTTT
NA | TRBJ2-7 | TRBV20-1 | NA | CSARVRSWAFGGEQYF | TGCAGTGCTAGAGTCAGATCCTGGGCTTTTGGGGGCGAGCAGTACTTC
many | TRBJ1-4 | TRBV5-1 | NA | CASSSPGRPNEKLFF | TGCGCCAGCAGCTCTCCAGGGAGGCCTAATGAAAAACTGTTTTTT
few | TRBJ1-1 | TRBV19 | NA | CASSRGTHRDTEAFF | TGTGCCAGTAGTAGGGGGACACATAGGGACACTGAAGCTTTCTTT